What follows are 10 T cell receptor beta chains derived from one specimen sequenced in a study of blood T cell repertoires in COVID-19. Sequencing was performed with immunoSEQ multiplex PCR; in TCRdb, only in-frame clones are kept and a portion is missing. The table records 400,000 or so clones, roughly 87% of them present only once. The specimen was PBMCs or T cells enriched from blood (not recorded which). The receptors derive from a woman in her forties with acute COVID-19.

The V call is TRBV10-3, the J call TRBJ1-4; D not certain. The CDR3 consists of 12 residues. Germline CDR1 is ENHRY and CDR2 is SYGVKD. V lost 6 bases and J lost 8, with 10 bases in between. The DNA of the CDR3 is TGTGCCATCAGCGTCAGAGGGGAAAAACTGTTTTTT. As protein: CAISVRGEKLFF.

About this clone: The same CDR3 arises from other DNA sequences in this sample as well. The CDR3 sequence is CASSISDQPQHF. The CDR3 DNA sequence: TGTGCCAGTAGTATTTCGGATCAGCCCCAGCATTTT. The chain recombines TRBV19 with TRBJ1-5; D not resolved. Trimming removed 3 bases at V and 5 bases at J, with 5 bases between. The germline CDR1 and CDR2 sequences are LNHDA and SQIVND (reference sequence). This CDR3 has 12 amino acids.

The chain uses TRBV12-3 or TRBV12-4 and TRBJ2-1; D is unclear. The CDR3 extends over 13 amino acids. Trimming pared 7 bases from V and 0 bases from J, leaving 7 bases between. The CDR3 region is CASTFGSYNEQFF. The CDR3 bases are TGTGCCAGCACCTTCGGCTCCTACAATGAGCAGTTCTTC.

The chain uses TRBV7-2 and TRBJ1-1; the D gene is possibly TRBD1 (5 bases). V was shortened by 5 bases and J by 2 bases, with 9 bases between the two germline ends. Germline CDR1 and CDR2: SGHTA and FQGNSA. This CDR3 comprises 13 residues. In nucleotides, the CDR3 is TGTGCCAGCAGCCCACAGGTAAACACTGAAGCTTTCTTT. Translating it yields CASSPQVNTEAFF.

The genes are TRBV14 and TRBJ1-2; maybe TRBD1 (6 bases). Germline assignment: CDR1 SGHDN and CDR2 FVKESK. Trimming removed 5 bases at V and 6 bases at J, with 16 bases between. The CDR3 is 14 residues long. CDR3 coding DNA: TGTGCCAGCAGCGAACAGGGTTTGGGGAATGGCTACACCTTC. Encoded protein: CASSEQGLGNGYTF.

This sequence joins TRBV5-1 and TRBJ1-6; TRBD1 might be the D (5 bases). The CDR3 sequence is 15 residues long. Trimming shortened V by 4 bases and J by 8 bases, and 16 bases separated the two germline ends. Germline loops: CDR1 SGHRS, CDR2 YFSETQ. The CDR3 is CASSARDGDYSPLHF. Written as DNA, the CDR3 is TGCGCCAGCAGCGCCCGGGACGGGGACTATTCACCCCTCCACTTT.

The chain uses TRBV6-5 and TRBJ2-3; tentatively, D is TRBD2 (7 bases). CDR1 is MNHEY and CDR2 is SVGAGI in the germline V gene. V dropped 6 bases and J dropped 4 bases, with 17 bases sitting between them. The CDR3 contains 15 residues. The CDR3 coding sequence is TGTGCCAGCAGATCTGATAAGGGGGGGGCAGATACGCAGTATTTT. This sequence encodes CASRSDKGGADTQYF.

The genes are TRBV6-5 and TRBJ1-2; TRBD1 aligns across 7 bases. Trimming removed 6 bases from V and 5 bases from J; junction bases left unmatched: 6. Germline assignment: CDR1 MNHEY and CDR2 SVGAGI. This CDR3 has 13 residues. The CDR3 DNA reads as TGTGCCAGCAGGGAGGGGGCCGGGTATGGCTACACCTTC. The encoded protein is CASREGAGYGYTF.

As concerns this clone: Other nucleotide sequences from this sample produce the same CDR3. V is TRBV6-5 and J is TRBJ1-1; maybe TRBD1 (6 bases). Per the germline V gene, CDR1 is MNHEY and CDR2 is SVGAGI. The V and J ends lost 6 bases and 0 bases respectively, with 8 bases between them. This CDR3 contains 13 residues. CDR3 amino acids: CASSTGLNTEAFF. The CDR3 bases are TGTGCCAGCAGCACAGGGTTGAACACTGAAGCTTTCTTT.

The chain has TRBV5-1 and TRBJ2-7; 7 bases match TRBD1. The trim removed 4 bases at V and 10 bases at J, leaving 11 bases unmatched. CDR3 size: 13 residues. Germline V gene data show CDR1 as SGHRS and CDR2 as YFSETQ. Here the CDR3 reads CASSTRQGFDQYF. The CDR3 region has the DNA TGCGCCAGCAGCACCAGACAGGGATTCGATCAGTACTTC.